This TCR beta chain was sequenced for a study of cytomegalovirus exposure and HLA in healthy donors (dated by TCRdb to 2016 to 2017). About the full investigation: An earlier analysis of a few hundred of the donors reported over 250 Gb of sequence data and 100 million to 120 million unique TCR beta sequences obtained from around 170 million T cells. Roughly 310 gigabases of sequencing data and tens of millions of unique TCR sequences were included in an early release covering several hundred HLA-typed donors. Among the approximately 420 genotyped donors, about 85% belonged to the genetic ancestry cluster associated with self-reported Caucasian donors. The aim of the study was to test whether cataloging public T cell receptors could identify signatures of past pathogen exposure. Using immunosequencing, the study profiled T cell repertoires from 640 or so subjects and related those repertoires to cytomegalovirus serostatus. A separate validation cohort of approximately 130 different subjects was used in addition to the approximately 640-subject first cohort. High-throughput TCR immunosequencing, statistical association of individual TCRs with disease status, and machine learning were combined to predict cytomegalovirus infection status. In a later analysis, previously published TCR beta repertoires from 670 or so donors were re-analyzed and high-resolution HLA genotyping was added so that TCR occurrence patterns could be studied. Rather than drawing on any new phenotypic data, the later analysis identified candidate immune exposures from TCR beta sequences and the way those sequences occurred across donors. An earlier analysis of approximately 580 of the donors used high-throughput TCR beta sequencing to judge whether each TCR beta V gene segment behaved as functional or pseudogenic. Donor age, sex, ethnicity and CMV serostatus were collected together with the repertoire data. A later genetic analysis used genome-wide SNP genotypes for about 55% of the 666 donors, treating that subset as a discovery cohort. All discovery cohort repertoires had been generated on a single sequencing platform. HLA typing covered class I and class II loci at four-digit resolution. Typing coverage varied by locus: roughly 629-640 donors for A, B, C, DRB1 and DQB1; around 560 for DQA1; about 570 for DPA1; some 470 for DPB1. Five DR-DQ haplotypes were treated as single units for association and clustering because of strong linkage in the cohort. Among around 400 genotyped donors of the cohort, an average of around 240,000 unique TCR beta nucleotide sequences were sequenced per donor, 15% to 20% of them non-productive. The investigation overall reported the following: In vitro tests confirmed that three of the cytomegalovirus-associated TCR beta chains recognize cytomegalovirus antigens. In an earlier analysis of a few hundred of the donors, most TCR beta V segments were observed in productive rearrangements about 90% or about 30% of the time, broadly matching IMGT annotations. The 87-base-pair reads could not distinguish some IMGT-functional V segments, including TRBV6-2 and TRBV6-3, so those segments were excluded. The authors suggested that the approach could potentially be generalized to other disease states and immunological phenotypes. Strong co-occurrence of HLA alleles, especially DR and DQ, made assigning TCR associations to individual alleles difficult. Most TCR sequences were seen in very few donors, while some public TCRs were found in many individuals. A later genetic analysis associated a missense DCLRE1C variant with V-gene and J-gene trimming of TCR beta chains, and an independent cohort replicated the association. A later genetic analysis reported fewer N-insertions in productive TCRs among donors in an Asian-associated ancestry cluster than the approximately 670-donor mean. This cohort had only TCR beta chains sequenced, and the lack of alpha or paired-chain data limited which features could be detected. In a later analysis, several top co-occurrence clusters were reported to appear linked to parvovirus B19, influenza, CMV and Epstein-Barr virus. In a later analysis, 16,951 TCR beta sequences were associated with specific HLA alleles at a false discovery rate of 0.05. Correlated functional status among segregating V segments might reflect linkage disequilibrium, but an unknown experimental factor could not be ruled out. In both the original and validation cohorts, the classifier was reported to diagnose cytomegalovirus status with high specificity and sensitivity. A later analysis found that most CMV-associated TCR beta chains appeared HLA-restricted, with HLA associations seemingly driven largely by CMV exposure. HLA typing was unavailable for some donors at each locus, so association tests used only the typed subset. A group of highly shared sequence variants was considered likely to be a technical artifact of the sequencing pipeline. Roughly uniform sequencing depth across donors was assumed in presence/absence analyses, although this assumption may not hold. CMV serostatus was the only immune exposure information available for the cohort. A later analysis found that HLA-associated TCR beta chains were more clonally expanded and had lower generation probabilities than equally common non-associated chains. In the study, around 160 TCR beta chains were listed as associated with cytomegalovirus. According to a later analysis, TCR association rates differed among HLA loci, with DRB1 alleles showing the most associated TCRs and HLA-C alleles showing the fewest. A further reported finding was that TCR beta sequences accurately predicted the HLA-A and HLA-B alleles for most subjects in the first cohort. Because counts were too low, roughly 18 rarely observed V segments, including chromosome 9 orphons, were left out of the earlier analysis of 587 of the donors.

Library generation was performed with the immunoSEQ multiplex PCR assay. For the multiplex PCR, a mixture combining 60 forward primers for TCR Vbeta segments and 13 reverse primers for TCR Jbeta segments was used. The CDR3 region of rearranged TCR beta genes was amplified from genomic DNA by a multiplex PCR assay. The Illumina HiSeq System was used to sequence the amplified TCR beta libraries as 87-base-pair reads. Per the source publication's procedure: A later analysis counted some 80 million unique TCR beta chains across the 550 to 750 repertoires, and 9 million to 14 million of these chains were shared by at least two donors. Raw reads were error-corrected and collapsed into unique sequences with a nearest-neighbor algorithm that merged closely related sequences to remove PCR and sequencing errors. To assign V, D and J gene segments, CDR3 sequences were aligned to IMGT reference sequences. For a sequence to be retained, a match of at least six nucleotides was required to both a V gene segment and a J gene segment. Rearrangements were called productive when the CDR3 lacked stop codons and stayed in frame with V and J; all others were non-productive. Following IMGT convention, CDR3 was defined as the stretch from the second conserved V-encoded cysteine to the conserved J-encoded phenylalanine. The earlier analysis of approximately 590 of the donors excluded any sequence lacking an unambiguous match to a single V gene segment. An earlier analysis of 550 to 650 of the donors classified V segments as functional when productive rearrangements were above 56.7% and as segregating when the standard deviation between donors was above 5%. A statistical classification framework was built to diagnose cytomegalovirus status from the catalog of TCR beta chain sequences. In a later analysis, V and J genes were assigned by comparing TCR nucleotide sequences against IMGT/GENE-DB human TR gene sequences. Using the TCRdist pipeline, a later analysis assigned CDR3 sequences along with most-parsimonious VDJ recombination scenarios. In a later analysis, each TCR beta chain was defined by its CDR3 amino acid sequence together with its V-gene family, and reads lacking a unique V-gene family were excluded. In a later analysis, around 650 highly shared, low-generation-probability nucleotide sequences were removed to address suspected cross-contamination and a sequencing artifact. A later analysis calculated a clonal expansion index for each public chain from normalized within-repertoire ranks of inferred template counts. Generation probabilities in a later analysis came from a VDJ recombination model fitted to out-of-frame rearrangements, and those results were checked against IGoR. A later analysis scored TCR-TCR, TCR-HLA and TCR-CMV co-occurrence with hypergeometric tests, applying a repertoire-size bias correction to TCR pairs. To estimate false discovery rates, a later analysis permuted the HLA or CMV assignments 20 times. A later analysis grouped co-occurring TCRs with DBSCAN, adding TCRdist sequence similarity when clustering within HLA-allele-positive subsets. Repertoires with fewer than 30,000 or more than 120,000 public chains were left out of co-occurrence clustering, as were about 5 repertoires with anomalous nucleotide sharing. The source is immuneACCESS, and TCRdb retained only in-frame sequences with V and J called. Part of the clones is not carried over; for the studies checked, unresolved V genes explain less than half of this, and the remainder is unexplained. For V, J and clone size, that table is used; D and trimming come from the DNA. Present in this sample are roughly 200,000 clones, about 82% of which were seen just once. The top ten constitute around 2.3% of the sample.

CDR1 and CDR2 are read off the germline V gene as SGHRS and YFSETQ. The CDR3 holds 15 amino acids from the cysteine to the phenylalanine. Only the CDR3 part of the read is kept: 45 bases, read in frame from the first base. In total, approximately 690 healthy bone marrow donors made up the cohort. At the time of sampling, all cohort members were nominally healthy, though unrecorded immune exposures were likely present. The donor tested CMV seronegative and was one of the 352 seronegative cohort members. A peripheral blood sample was collected from each donor, and TCR beta sequencing was performed on peripheral blood mononuclear cells. Genomic DNA was extracted from the blood cell samples with the Qiagen DNeasy Blood Extraction Kit. A remark on this clone: Its recognized antigen is unknown. One junction end disagrees with the germline gene, perhaps due to a read error. The sample contains more than one DNA sequence encoding this CDR3.

The sample was PBMCs. The clonotype originates from a woman between 50 and 59 years old in good health and CMV-seronegative. Recombination linked TRBV5-1 to TRBJ2-7; 7 bases in the middle match TRBD1. The nucleotide sequence is TGCGCCAGCAGCTTCGGGACAGTGGATTCCTACGAGCAGTATTTC. Translated, it gives CASSFGTVDSYEQYF.